The T cell receptor (beta chain) described here comes from a study of blood T cell repertoires in COVID-19. In the study overall: Donors in the United States, Italy and Spain gave samples during acute or convalescent COVID-19. Sample material is recorded as cDNA or gDNA derived from T cells, B-cell-depleted T cells, or PBMCs.

In the authors' methods: How many nucleated cells were present was estimated from reference gene primer amplification. Method: immunoSEQ multiplex PCR; TCRdb's copy keeps in-frame clones and lacks some. The V and J calls and the clone size are those of that table, but D and trimming were determined from the DNA. The profile shows about 140,000 clones, around 80% of them singletons. Trimming took off 3 bases at V and 4 bases at J, with 17 bases between the two ends. This CDR3 has 16 residues. Germline lookup yields CDR1 SGDLS and CDR2 YYNGEE. The sample taken for sequencing was peripheral blood. The J gene is TRBJ1-5, the V gene TRBV9; a weak D match, TRBD1 (6 bases). This receptor was obtained from a woman older than 75 in a cohort sampled during active or convalescent COVID-19. CDR3 DNA sequence: TGTGCCAGCAGCGCGGGGGGCGGGAAGTTGAATCAGCCCCAGCATTTT. Residues: CASSAGGGKLNQPQHF.